The 22 T cell receptor beta chains below come from one sample, sequenced in a study of blood T cells in healthy people across ages. The second PCR ran roughly 7 to 11 cycles with a sample-barcoded 5' primer and J-beta primers. Each CDR3 protein is one row after TCRdb ran MiXCR on the 5' RACE reads. The sample lists roughly 1.5 million distinct CDR3 sequences; about 45% were seen once. Sequenced sample: blood. These receptors were taken from a woman aged 18-30 years in good health.

The V and J genes are TRBV4-2 and TRBJ2-1; D is perhaps TRBD2 (8 bases). The ends were cut back, 4 bases at V and 13 bases at J, with 14 bases in the middle. The length of the CDR3 is 12 residues. CDR1 and CDR2 from the germline V gene are LGHNA and YNFKEQ. This chain's CDR3 is CASSPGLGGQFF. In DNA form, the CDR3 reads TGTGCCAGCAGCCCGGGACTAGGGGGCCAGTTCTTC.

This clonotype has a single count. This chain connects TRBV25-1 to TRBJ2-3; no clear D gene. The V end was cut by 2 bases, the J end by 1 base, with 13 bases between. Germline CDR1 and CDR2: MGHDK and SYGVNS. The CDR3 covers 16 residues. Here the CDR3 reads CASSEVVARRTDTQYF. The DNA for the CDR3 is TGTGCCAGCAGTGAAGTGGTAGCTAGACGCACAGATACGCAGTATTTT. The variable domain in full, with the rest retrieved from reference TRBV25-1 and TRBJ2-3, is EADIYQTPRYLVIGTGKKITLECSQTMGHDKMYWYQQDPGMELHLIHYSYGVNSTEKGDLSSESTVSRIRTEHFPLTLESARPSHTSQYLCASSEVVARRTDTQYFGPGTRLTVL.

The chain recombines TRBV6-5 with TRBJ1-1, with unresolved D. V was cut by 0 bases and J by 0 bases, with 14 bases left in between. This CDR3 has 17 amino acids. CDR1 MNHEY and CDR2 SVGAGI come from the germline V gene. The CDR3 here is CASSYSRLRVLNTEAFF. In DNA form, the CDR3 reads TGTGCCAGCAGTTACTCCCGCTTACGGGTCCTGAACACTGAAGCTTTCTTT.

This clonotype came up a few times. The chain links TRBV20-1 to TRBJ1-1; D is ambiguous. V lost 2 bases and J 4 bases, leaving 11 bases between the germline ends. Germline loops: CDR1 DFQATT, CDR2 SNEGSKA (reference sequence). The length of the CDR3 is 13 residues. The CDR3 DNA reads as TGCAGTGCTAGATTCTTCCGGGGCACTGAAGCTTTCTTT. Protein sequence: CSARFFRGTEAFF.

V and J are TRBV20-1 and TRBJ1-2; D not certain. Germline lookup yields CDR1 DFQATT and CDR2 SNEGSKA (reference sequence). There are 10 residues in the CDR3. The CDR3 DNA follows: TGCAGCCCTGAGGACTATGGCTACACCTTC. It codes for CSPEDYGYTF.

This clonotype has just a few counts. This rearrangement joins TRBV5-6 to TRBJ2-3; no clear D gene. The germline V and J ends were trimmed by 1 base and 4 bases, with 10 bases remaining between them. Germline CDR1 and CDR2: SGHDT and YYEEEE. The CDR3 runs 14 residues. The CDR3 nucleotides are TGTGCCAGCAGCTTGAGGCAGATCGCAGATACGCAGTATTTT. Amino acids: CASSLRQIADTQYF.

This clonotype was recorded a few times. The V call is TRBV3-1, the J call TRBJ2-7, with D perhaps matching TRBD1 (5 bases). V lost 0 bases and J lost 2, with 17 bases in between. The CDR3 totals 17 residues. Germline V CDR1 and CDR2: LGHDT, YNNKEL (reference sequence). In nucleotides, the CDR3 is TGTGCCAGCAGCCAAGATGTAAGACTGATGGGGCCCTACGAGCAGTACTTC. This sequence encodes CASSQDVRLMGPYEQYF.

The CDR3 DNA sequence: TGCGCCAGCAGCCAAGCACTTAGGGGTAAATCCTACGAGCAGTACTTC. This encodes CASSQALRGKSYEQYF. The rearrangement uses TRBV4-1 and TRBJ2-7, with D perhaps TRBD1 (5 bases). V was pared by 1 base and J by 1 base, with 14 bases between. Per germline, CDR1 MGHRA and CDR2 YSYEKL. The CDR3 is made up of 16 amino acids.

This chain links TRBV7-9 with TRBJ1-5; unclear D gene. Trimming left V 3 bases short and J 0 bases short, with 12 bases between. The germline V gene has CDR1 SEHNR and CDR2 FQNEAQ (reference sequence). This CDR3 is 16 amino acids long. The CDR3, as DNA: TGTGCCAGCAGCTTGGGCGGGCCCCTTAGCAATCAGCCCCAGCATTTT. Translation: CASSLGGPLSNQPQHF. Full variable domain (remainder filled in from reference TRBV7-9 and TRBJ1-5): DTGVSQNPRHKITKRGQNVTFRCDPISEHNRLYWYRQTLGQGPEFLTYFQNEAQLEKSRLLSDRFSAERPKGSFSTLEIQRTEQGDSAMYLCASSLGGPLSNQPQHFGDGTRLSIL.

This sequence joins TRBV25-1 and TRBJ2-1; no reliable D call. Germline CDR1 is MGHDK and CDR2 is SYGVNS. This CDR3 contains 10 residues. The germline V and J ends were trimmed by 4 bases and 8 bases, with 3 bases remaining between them. The CDR3 is CASSAHEQFF. In nucleotides, the CDR3 is TGTGCCAGCAGTGCCCATGAGCAGTTCTTC. Combining the CDR3 with reference TRBV25-1 and TRBJ2-1 gives the whole variable domain EADIYQTPRYLVIGTGKKITLECSQTMGHDKMYWYQQDPGMELHLIHYSYGVNSTEKGDLSSESTVSRIRTEHFPLTLESARPSHTSQYLCASSAHEQFFGPGTRLTVL.

This clonotype has a handful of counts. The chain joins TRBV5-6 to TRBJ2-5, with 9 positions matching TRBD1. The CDR3 length is 16 residues. Germline V gene sequence: CDR1 SGHDT, CDR2 YYEEEE. The V gene end was trimmed by 1 base and the J gene end by 5 bases; junction bases not matched to a gene: 9. The CDR3 region has the DNA TGTGCCAGCAGCTTGCGAGGGACAGGGATTTTCGAGACCCAGTACTTC. Translated: CASSLRGTGIFETQYF.

V gene TRBV7-2 combines with J gene TRBJ2-3; 12 bases are a match to TRBD2. The ends lost 3 bases at V and 4 bases at J; junction bases unmatched: 5. From germline, CDR1 is SGHTA and CDR2 FQGNSA. The length of the CDR3 is 16 residues. The CDR3 region is CASSFSSGGAADTQYF. DNA for the CDR3: TGTGCCAGCAGCTTCTCTAGCGGGGGGGCCGCAGATACGCAGTATTTT.

This clonotype has only a few counts. The chain employs TRBV5-4 and TRBJ2-1; a weak D match, TRBD1 (6 bases). The CDR3 consists of 15 residues. CDR1 is SGHNT, CDR2 YYREEE, per germline (reference sequence). V lost 5 bases and J 4 bases, leaving 16 bases between the germline ends. The CDR3 nucleotides read TGTGCCAGCAGTCAGGACAGCCTCGCTTACAATGAGCAGTTCTTC. Its translation: CASSQDSLAYNEQFF.

This chain joins TRBV6-1 and TRBJ1-5, with D unresolved. V dropped 4 bases and J dropped 4 bases, with 14 bases sitting between them. Germline V gene lookup returns CDR1 MNHNS and CDR2 SASEGT. The CDR3 loop spans 15 amino acids. In nucleotides, the CDR3 is TGTGCCAGCAGTGGGGCCGGCAGACAAAATCAGCCCCAGCATTTT. It yields the protein CASSGAGRQNQPQHF.

Concerning this clonotype itself: Given a much more abundant clone one base away, this may be a read error. The chain couples TRBV29-1 to TRBJ2-5; 7 positions agree with TRBD1. Per the germline V gene, CDR1 is SQVTM and CDR2 is ANQGSEA. This CDR3 region has 12 residues. J lost 2 bases, V lost 8 bases, and 5 bases had no gene match. The CDR3 nucleotides read TGCAGCCTAGGACAGGCACAAGAGACCCAGTACTTC. Its protein is CSLGQAQETQYF.

The chain employs TRBV12-3 or TRBV12-4 and TRBJ2-3, with 9 positions matching TRBD1. The CDR3 is made up of 16 amino acids. The junction had 6 bases not matched to a gene; V was cut back by 3 bases and J by 2 bases. CDR3 amino acids: CASSLGTGRLTDTQYF. CDR3 DNA sequence: TGTGCCAGCAGTTTGGGGACAGGGCGACTCACAGATACGCAGTATTTT.

This clonotype was counted a few times. J is TRBJ2-1 and V is TRBV2; 10 bases align to TRBD1. Germline lookup yields CDR1 SNHLY and CDR2 FYNNEI. The CDR3 extends over 16 amino acids. The ends lost 6 bases at V and 1 base at J; junction bases unmatched: 6. The CDR3 sequence: CASRAPGQGSYNEQFF. CDR3 nucleotide sequence: TGTGCCAGCAGGGCACCGGGACAGGGGTCCTACAATGAGCAGTTCTTC.

This clonotype is a singleton in its sample. This sequence joins TRBV12-3 or TRBV12-4 and TRBJ1-4; D call uncertain. CDR3 length equals 15 residues. V gave up 6 bases and J gave up 2 bases, with 13 bases separating them. The CDR3 nucleotides read TGTGCCAGCAGCCCCCAAATCGGGACTAATGAAAAACTGTTTTTT. As protein: CASSPQIGTNEKLFF.

V is TRBV6-1 and J is TRBJ1-6, with D hard to call. The CDR3 loop spans 15 amino acids. V lost 1 base to trimming and J lost 6 bases, with 10 bases between them. Germline values: CDR1 MNHNS, CDR2 SASEGT. This CDR3 reads CASSEGSGSNSPLHF. CDR3 nucleotides: TGTGCCAGCAGTGAAGGGTCCGGATCTAATTCACCCCTCCACTTT.

The chain carries TRBV7-3 and TRBJ1-2; no reliable D call. The CDR3 has 13 amino acids. Trimming shortened V by 1 base and J by 6 bases, and 9 bases separated the two germline ends. The V gene's germline CDR1 is SGHTA and CDR2 FQGTGA. This CDR3 is CASSLNQVDGYTF. CDR3 nucleotide sequence: TGTGCCAGCAGCTTAAACCAGGTCGATGGCTACACCTTC. Based on the CDR3 plus reference TRBV7-3 and TRBJ1-2, the full variable domain is GAGVSQTPSNKVTEKGKYVELRCDPISGHTALYWYRQSLGQGPEFLIYFQGTGAADDSGLPNDRFFAVRPEGSVSTLKIQRTERGDSAVYLCASSLNQVDGYTFGSGTRLTVV.

V gene TRBV28 combines with J gene TRBJ2-3; D remains ambiguous. This CDR3 is 17 amino acids long. Trimming stripped 5 bases from V and 0 bases from J, with 18 bases between. From germline, CDR1 is MDHEN and CDR2 SYDVKM. In nucleotides, the CDR3 is TGTGCCAGCAGTACCACTCTAGTGGGGTCTAGCACAGATACGCAGTATTTT. The encoded protein is CASSTTLVGSSTDTQYF. Variable domain in full (rest from reference TRBV28 and TRBJ2-3): DVKVTQSSRYLVKRTGEKVFLECVQDMDHENMFWYRQDPGLGLRLIYFSYDVKMKEKGDIPEGYSVSREKKERFSLILESASTNQTSMYLCASSTTLVGSSTDTQYFGPGTRLTVL.

The genes are TRBV4-1 and TRBJ1-1; D is undetermined. CDR3 length equals 15 residues. V was shortened by 0 bases and J by 10 bases, with 18 bases between the two germline ends. Per the germline V gene, CDR1 is MGHRA and CDR2 is YSYEKL. The CDR3 loop reads CASSQEAMSGRVAFF. CDR3 bases: TGCGCCAGCAGCCAAGAAGCGATGAGCGGGCGGGTAGCTTTCTTT.